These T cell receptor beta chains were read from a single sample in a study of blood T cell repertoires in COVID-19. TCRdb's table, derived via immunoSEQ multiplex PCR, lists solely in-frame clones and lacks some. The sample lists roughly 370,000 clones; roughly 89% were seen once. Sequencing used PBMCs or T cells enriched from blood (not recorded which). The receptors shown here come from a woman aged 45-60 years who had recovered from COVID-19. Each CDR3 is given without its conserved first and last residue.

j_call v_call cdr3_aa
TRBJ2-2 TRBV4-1 ATSPVIPGELF
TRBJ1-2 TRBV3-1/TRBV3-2 ASGQNQGYGYT
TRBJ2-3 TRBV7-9 ASSLGGRTDTQY
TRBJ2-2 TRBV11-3 ASRIRGGELF
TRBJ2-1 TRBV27 ASSFRSGISSYNEQF
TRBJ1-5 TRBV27 ASSLAGNQPQH
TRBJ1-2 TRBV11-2 ASSLQYNYGYT
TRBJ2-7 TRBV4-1 ASSQGTGGLHEQY
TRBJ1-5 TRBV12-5 ASGSTYRGGLGQPQH
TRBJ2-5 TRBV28 ASSQGPGQGEETQY
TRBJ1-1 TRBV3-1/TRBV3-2 ASSQSPVNTEAF
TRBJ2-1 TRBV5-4 ASSLGMGGQGNNEQF
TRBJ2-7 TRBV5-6 ASSLAGRLTSYEQY
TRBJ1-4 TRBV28 ASTSETATNEKLF
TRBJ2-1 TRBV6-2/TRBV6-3 ASSPEPGTGVINEQF
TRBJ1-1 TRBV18 ASSFSREQNTEAF